The source of this TCR beta chain is a study of blood T cell repertoires in COVID-19. Study-level background: T cells, B-cell-depleted T cells, or PBMCs provided the cDNA or gDNA that served as material.

This CDR3 is 15 amino acids long. The ends were cut back, 7 bases at V and 3 bases at J, with 18 bases in the middle. The V gene's germline CDR1 is SNHLY and CDR2 FYNNEI. Enrolled during active infection, Seattle patients were then followed longitudinally. This clone was observed a single time. Libraries were prepared by immunoSEQ multiplex PCR; TCRdb keeps only in-frame clonotypes and omits some of them. The table records around 280,000 clones, approximately 91% of them present only once. This chain uses TRBV2 with TRBJ1-2; no clear D. The receptor comes from a woman in her 30s with COVID-19, enrolled during active disease. Input material: peripheral blood. The CDR3 nucleotides are TGTGCCAGCACCATGTCCCGAGACGCGGACTATGGCTACACCTTC. Translating it yields CASTMSRDADYGYTF.